This T cell receptor (beta chain) appears in the sequencing data of a study of CD8+CD57+ T cells in acquired aplastic anemia. Study in general: Sorted CD4+ and CD8+ cells gave an average of approximately 3.1 ug of DNA.

For CDR3 and TCR beta VDJ profiling, genomic DNA was the template used. TCRdb reprocessed the reads with MiXCR, giving one entry per CDR3 protein. The sample carries about 180,000 distinct CDR3 sequences, 45% to 55% recorded once. Sequencing involved patients with CD8+CD57+ cell expansion previously shown by flow cytometry. Every patient was diagnosed with severe acquired aplastic anemia. Blood came from patients not yet given any therapy. Germline CDR1 is MNHNS and CDR2 is SASEGT. Trimming removed 6 bases at V and 4 bases at J, with 12 bases between. The CDR3 is made up of 13 amino acids. There are many counts of this clonotype.

The receptor was derived from a human donor with aplastic anemia. Sequenced sample: sorted CD4+, CD8+, or CD8+CD57+ T cells (not recorded which) from PBMCs. The chain recombines TRBV6-1 with TRBJ1-2; no reliable D call. The CDR3: CASSTDSSYGYTF. CDR3 in DNA: TGTGCCAGCAGCACAGACTCGAGCTATGGCTACACCTTC.